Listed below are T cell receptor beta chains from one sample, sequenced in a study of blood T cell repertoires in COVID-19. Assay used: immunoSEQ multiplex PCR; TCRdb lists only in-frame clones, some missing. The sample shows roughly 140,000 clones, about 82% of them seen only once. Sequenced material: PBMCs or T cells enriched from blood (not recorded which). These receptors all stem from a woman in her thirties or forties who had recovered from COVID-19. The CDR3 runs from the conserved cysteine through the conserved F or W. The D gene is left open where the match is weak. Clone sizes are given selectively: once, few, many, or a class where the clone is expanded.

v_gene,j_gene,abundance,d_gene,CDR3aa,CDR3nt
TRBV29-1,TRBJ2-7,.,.,CSVGTSYEQYF,TGCAGCGTCGGGACTTCCTACGAGCAGTACTTC
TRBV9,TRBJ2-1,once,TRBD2,CASSPRTSLNEQFF,TGTGCCAGCAGCCCCCGGACTAGCTTGAATGAGCAGTTCTTC
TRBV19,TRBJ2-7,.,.,CASSRGSEQYF,TGTGCCAGTAGTAGAGGCTCCGAGCAGTACTTC
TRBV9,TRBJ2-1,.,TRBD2,CASSVLAGGPYNEQFF,TGTGCCAGCAGCGTCCTAGCGGGGGGCCCCTACAATGAGCAGTTCTTC
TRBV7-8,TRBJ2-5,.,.,CATQGLRINGVYF,TGTGCCACCCAAGGCCTAAGGATCAACGGGGTGTACTTC
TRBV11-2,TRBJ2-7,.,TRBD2,CASSLWSSGGYEQYF,TGTGCCAGCAGCTTATGGTCTAGCGGGGGATACGAGCAGTACTTC
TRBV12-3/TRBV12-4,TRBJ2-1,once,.,CASRPGLLNEQFF,TGTGCCAGCAGGCCGGGACTCCTCAATGAGCAGTTCTTC
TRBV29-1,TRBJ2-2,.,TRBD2,CSVGGGATGELFF,TGCAGCGTTGGCGGGGGGGCCACCGGGGAGCTGTTTTTT
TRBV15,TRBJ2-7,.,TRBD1,CATSRAGQGYEQYF,TGTGCCACCAGCAGGGCGGGACAGGGCTACGAGCAGTACTTC
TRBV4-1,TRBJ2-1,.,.,CASSQETVNEQFF,TGCGCCAGCAGCCAGGAGACCGTCAATGAGCAGTTCTTC
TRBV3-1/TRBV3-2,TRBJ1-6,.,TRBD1,CASSPRQGDSPLHF,TGTGCCAGCAGCCCCCGACAGGGGGACTCACCCCTCCACTTT
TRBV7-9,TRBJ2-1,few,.,CASSLGVANYNEQFF,TGTGCCAGCAGCTTAGGGGTAGCAAACTACAATGAGCAGTTCTTC
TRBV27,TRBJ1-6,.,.,CASSSTRAAYNSPLHF,TGTGCCAGCAGTTCGACGCGAGCGGCCTATAATTCACCCCTCCACTTT
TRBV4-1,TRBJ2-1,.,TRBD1,CASTGTVGGEQFF,TGCGCCAGCACCGGGACAGTCGGAGGCGAGCAGTTCTTC
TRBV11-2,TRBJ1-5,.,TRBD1,CASSFGPQGGASNQPQHF,TGTGCCAGCAGCTTCGGACCACAGGGGGGGGCCAGCAATCAGCCCCAGCATTTT
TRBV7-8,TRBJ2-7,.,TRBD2,CASSAGTSGSYEQYF,TGTGCCAGCAGCGCCGGGACTAGCGGGAGCTACGAGCAGTACTTC
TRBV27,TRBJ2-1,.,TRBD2,CASIPLAGNEQFF,TGTGCCAGCATCCCGCTAGCGGGAAATGAGCAGTTCTTC
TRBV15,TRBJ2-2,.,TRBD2,CATSRFFGTSGRNTGELFF,TGTGCCACCAGCAGATTTTTCGGGACTAGCGGGAGGAACACCGGGGAGCTGTTTTTT
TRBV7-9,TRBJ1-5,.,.,CASSLGTASNQPQHF,TGTGCCAGCAGCTTAGGGACAGCTAGCAATCAGCCCCAGCATTTT
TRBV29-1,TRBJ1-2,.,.,CSVAGGKGGYTF,TGCAGCGTTGCGGGGGGAAAGGGTGGCTACACCTTC
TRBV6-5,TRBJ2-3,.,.,CASSYTLAPTDTQYF,TGTGCCAGCAGTTACACCTTGGCCCCGACAGATACGCAGTATTTT
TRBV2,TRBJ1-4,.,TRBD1,CASSTVGQGNEKLFF,TGTGCCAGCAGTACGGTGGGACAGGGAAATGAAAAACTGTTTTTT
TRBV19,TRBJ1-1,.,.,CASRIGGTEAFF,TGTGCCAGTAGGATAGGAGGCACTGAAGCTTTCTTT
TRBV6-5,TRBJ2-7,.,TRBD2,CASGIGGGTYEQYF,TGTGCCAGCGGGATCGGCGGGGGGACCTACGAGCAGTACTTC
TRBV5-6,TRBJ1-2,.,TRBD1,CASSLRTGEHSGYTF,TGTGCCAGCAGCCTACGGACAGGAGAGCACAGTGGCTACACCTTC
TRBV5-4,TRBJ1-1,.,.,CASSLDRADTEAFF,TGTGCCAGCAGCTTGGACAGGGCTGACACTGAAGCTTTCTTT
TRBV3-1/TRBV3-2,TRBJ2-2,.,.,CASSQSTGARTGELFF,TGTGCCAGCAGCCAAAGCACTGGGGCGCGGACCGGGGAGCTGTTTTTT
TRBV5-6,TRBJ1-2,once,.,CASSRTAYGYTF,TGTGCCAGCAGCCGGACAGCCTATGGCTACACCTTC